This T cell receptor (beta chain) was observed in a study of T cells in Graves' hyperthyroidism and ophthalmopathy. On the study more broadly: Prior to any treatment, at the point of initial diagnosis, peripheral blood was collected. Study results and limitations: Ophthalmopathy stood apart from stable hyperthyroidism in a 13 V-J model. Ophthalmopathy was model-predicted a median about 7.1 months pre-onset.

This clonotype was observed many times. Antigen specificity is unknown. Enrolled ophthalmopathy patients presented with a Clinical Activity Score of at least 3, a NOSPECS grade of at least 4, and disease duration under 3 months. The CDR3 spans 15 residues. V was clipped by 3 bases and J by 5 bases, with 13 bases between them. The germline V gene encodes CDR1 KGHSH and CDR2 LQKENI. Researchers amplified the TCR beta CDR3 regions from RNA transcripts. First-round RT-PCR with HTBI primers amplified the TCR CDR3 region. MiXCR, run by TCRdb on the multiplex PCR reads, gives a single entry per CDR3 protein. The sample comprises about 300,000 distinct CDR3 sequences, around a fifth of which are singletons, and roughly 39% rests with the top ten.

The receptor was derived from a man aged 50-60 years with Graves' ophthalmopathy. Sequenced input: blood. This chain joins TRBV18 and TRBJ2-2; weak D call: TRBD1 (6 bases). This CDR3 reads CASSPYTTGTGELFF. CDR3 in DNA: TGTGCCAGCTCACCTTACACGACAGGAACCGGGGAGCTGTTTTTT.